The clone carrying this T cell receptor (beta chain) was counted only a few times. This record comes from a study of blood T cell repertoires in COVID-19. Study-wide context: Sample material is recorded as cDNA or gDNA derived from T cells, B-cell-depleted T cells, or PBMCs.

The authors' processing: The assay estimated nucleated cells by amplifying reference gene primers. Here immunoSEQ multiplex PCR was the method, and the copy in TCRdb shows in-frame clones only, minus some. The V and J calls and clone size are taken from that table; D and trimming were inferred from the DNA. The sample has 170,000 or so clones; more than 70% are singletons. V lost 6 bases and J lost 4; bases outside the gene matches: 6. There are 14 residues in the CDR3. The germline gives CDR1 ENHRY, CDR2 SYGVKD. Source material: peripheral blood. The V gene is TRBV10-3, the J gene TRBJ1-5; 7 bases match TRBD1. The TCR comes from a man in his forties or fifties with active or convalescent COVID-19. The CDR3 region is CAISPGQPNQPQHF. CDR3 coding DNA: TGTGCCATCAGCCCGGGACAGCCTAATCAGCCCCAGCATTTT.